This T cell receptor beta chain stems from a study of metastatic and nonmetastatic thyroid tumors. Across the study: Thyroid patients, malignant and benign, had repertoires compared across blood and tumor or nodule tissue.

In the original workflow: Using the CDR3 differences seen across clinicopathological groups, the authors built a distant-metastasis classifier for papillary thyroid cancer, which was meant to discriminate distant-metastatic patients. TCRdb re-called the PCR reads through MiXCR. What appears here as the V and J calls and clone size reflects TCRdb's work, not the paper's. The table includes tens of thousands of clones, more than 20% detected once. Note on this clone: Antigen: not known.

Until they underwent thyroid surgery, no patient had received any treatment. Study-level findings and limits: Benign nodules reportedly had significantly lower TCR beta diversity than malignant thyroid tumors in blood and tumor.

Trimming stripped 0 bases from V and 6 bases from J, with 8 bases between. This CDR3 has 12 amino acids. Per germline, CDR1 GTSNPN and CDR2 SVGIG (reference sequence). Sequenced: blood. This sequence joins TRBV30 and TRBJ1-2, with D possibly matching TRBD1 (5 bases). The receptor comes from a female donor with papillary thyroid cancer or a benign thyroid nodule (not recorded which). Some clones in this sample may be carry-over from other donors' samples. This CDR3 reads CAWSVRGDGYTF. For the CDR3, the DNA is TGTGCCTGGAGTGTACGGGGGGATGGCTACACCTTC.